This entry lists 7 T cell receptor beta chains sequenced from one sample in a study of T cells after yellow fever vaccination. MiXCR was run by TCRdb on the 5' RACE reads, yielding one entry per CDR3 protein. The profile shows over 100,000 distinct CDR3 sequences, 8.4% of them singletons. Material: CD8+ T cells sorted from PBMCs, obtained 45 days after the yellow fever booster vaccination. These receptor sequences come from a man aged 25 to 45 who received the YFV17D yellow fever vaccine.

This clonotype was found many times. V gene TRBV11-2 combines with J gene TRBJ2-7; D not resolved. The CDR3 length is 12 residues. With 3 bases removed from V and 6 bases from J, the gap between germline ends came to 9 bases. Germline V lookup: CDR1 SGHAT, CDR2 FQNNGV. Here the CDR3 DNA reads TGTGCCAGCAGCTTTCTCCGGGCCGAGCAGTACTTC. This encodes CASSFLRAEQYF.

This clonotype has at least ten counts. V and J are TRBV6-2 or TRBV6-3 and TRBJ2-1; 10 bases agree with TRBD1. Germline V lookup: CDR1 MNHEY, CDR2 SVGEGT. Losses at the gene ends were 8 bases for V and 9 bases for J; bases not matched to a gene: 7. The CDR3 covers 13 residues. CDR3 coding DNA: TGTGCCAGCTGGACAGGGGGTTTGGTTGAGCAGTTCTTC. Protein sequence: CASWTGGLVEQFF.

With regard to this clonotype: One base away lies a much larger clone, so this may be a sequencing read error. The chain uses TRBV4-3 and TRBJ2-5; maybe TRBD2 (5 bases). This CDR3 is built from 12 residues. With 6 bases removed from V and 4 bases from J, the gap between germline ends came to 9 bases. Germline V CDR1 and CDR2: LGHNA, YSLEER. The CDR3 DNA follows: TGCGCCAGCAGACAGAGGGCAGAGACCCAGTACTTC. Protein sequence: CASRQRAETQYF.

In its sample, this clonotype was seen many times. The V call is TRBV7-8, the J call TRBJ2-1, with D possibly matching TRBD2 (6 bases). The CDR3 extends over 13 amino acids. V was trimmed by 4 bases and J by 9 bases, leaving 13 bases between them. Germline V gene lookup returns CDR1 SGHVS and CDR2 FQNEAQ. This CDR3 reads CASSWGLPLEQFF. CDR3 DNA sequence: TGTGCCAGCAGCTGGGGACTCCCTCTTGAGCAGTTCTTC.

This clonotype occurred many times. The chain uses TRBV7-2 and TRBJ2-1; 10 nucleotides match TRBD2. The trim removed 0 bases at V and 9 bases at J, leaving 5 bases unmatched. CDR1 is SGHTA and CDR2 is FQGNSA in the germline V gene. This CDR3 has 15 residues. The CDR3 DNA reads TGTGCCAGCAGCTTAGCGGCTAGCGGGAGCCTTGAGCAGTTCTTC. It specifies CASSLAASGSLEQFF.

This clonotype was seen a few times. This chain joins TRBV28 and TRBJ2-1, with a tentative D call TRBD2 (6 bases). V was cut by 5 bases and J by 6 bases, with 23 bases left in between. Germline CDR1 and CDR2: MDHEN and SYDVKM. There are 17 residues in the CDR3. Here the CDR3 reads CASSAPLGGQGGNEQFF. The CDR3 DNA reads TGTGCCAGCAGTGCACCACTCGGCGGGCAGGGAGGCAATGAGCAGTTCTTC.

Notes on this clonotype: It may be a read error: a sequence one base away is much more abundant. The gene calls are TRBV20-1 and TRBJ2-1; D is uncertain. The CDR3 is 13 amino acids. Between the trimmed V and J ends, which lost 7 bases and 9 bases, there was a span of 19 bases. CDR1 and CDR2 from the germline V gene are DFQATT and SNEGSKA (reference sequence). The CDR3 region has the DNA TGCAGTGGGAAGGCACGCTTCTCTAGTGAGCAGTTCTTC. This codes for CSGKARFSSEQFF.